These T cell receptor beta chains were read from a single sample in a study of blood T cells in healthy people across ages. TCRdb reanalysed the 5' RACE reads using MiXCR and keeps one entry per CDR3 protein. The data show about 1.1 million distinct CDR3 sequences, 35% to 40% seen once. Sequenced: blood. These TCRs come from a man younger than 30 in good health. Both conserved end residues are part of each CDR3. D genes are given only for firm matches. Clone size appears in some rows only: once, few, many, or a class for an expanded clone.

j_call,clone_size,v_call,d_call,cdr3_aa,cdr3_nt
TRBJ1-5,-,TRBV2,TRBD1,CASSESRTGYGQPQHF,TGTGCCAGCAGTGAAAGCAGGACAGGGTACGGTCAGCCCCAGCATTTT
TRBJ1-2,few,TRBV2,-,CASTRGESYTF,TGTGCCAGCACCCGTGGGGAAAGCTACACCTTC
TRBJ2-2,-,TRBV7-2,-,CVSSLVGAGTGELFF,TGTGTCAGCAGCTTAGTGGGGGCTGGTACCGGGGAGCTGTTTTTT
TRBJ2-1,few,TRBV5-1,-,CASSLGVMTPVEQFF,TGCGCCAGCAGCTTGGGGGTCATGACTCCAGTTGAGCAGTTCTTC
TRBJ1-2,-,TRBV12-3/TRBV12-4,TRBD1,CASSGQGAYGYTF,TGTGCCAGCAGTGGACAGGGAGCCTATGGCTACACCTTC
TRBJ2-7,few,TRBV19,-,CASSFPGLPSYEQYF,TGTGCCAGTAGTTTCCCGGGACTCCCCTCCTACGAGCAGTACTTC
TRBJ2-5,few,TRBV29-1,-,CSEKGGWGETQYF,TGCAGCGAGAAAGGAGGGTGGGGGGAGACCCAGTACTTC
TRBJ1-6,-,TRBV5-1,TRBD1,CASSTGGASPLHF,TGCGCCAGCAGCACAGGGGGCGCGTCACCCCTCCACTTT
TRBJ1-1,-,TRBV20-1,-,CSARDVRRGTEAFF,TGCAGTGCTAGAGATGTACGTCGGGGAACTGAAGCTTTCTTT
TRBJ2-1,many,TRBV12-3/TRBV12-4,-,CASSPQGHNNEQFF,TGTGCCAGCAGTCCCCAGGGACATAACAATGAGCAGTTCTTC
TRBJ2-7,few,TRBV23-1,-,CASSQRTEVYEQYF,TGCGCCAGCAGTCAACGGACGGAAGTTTACGAGCAGTACTTC
TRBJ2-2,-,TRBV12-3/TRBV12-4,-,CASSSRPNTGELFF,TGTGCCAGCAGTTCCCGACCCAACACCGGGGAGCTGTTTTTT
TRBJ1-4,-,TRBV20-1,-,CSAALGTNEKLFF,TGCAGTGCTGCCTTGGGAACTAATGAAAAACTGTTTTTT
TRBJ1-1,-,TRBV5-6,TRBD1,CASSVQGARSTEAFF,TGTGCCAGCAGCGTTCAGGGGGCGCGCAGCACTGAAGCTTTCTTT
TRBJ1-1,-,TRBV7-9,-,CASSLESAGLTEAFF,TGTGCCAGCAGCTTAGAATCAGCAGGTCTGACTGAAGCTTTCTTT
TRBJ2-2,-,TRBV20-1,TRBD1,CSARPTGTGANTGELFF,TGCAGTGCTAGACCCACCGGGACAGGGGCCAACACCGGGGAGCTGTTTTTT
TRBJ2-3,few,TRBV6-6,TRBD1,CASSPSGQRPQTGTQYF,TGTGCCAGCAGCCCTTCGGGACAGCGACCGCAAACGGGTACGCAGTATTTT
TRBJ2-6,-,TRBV7-2,-,CASSVIGQLTGANVLTF,TGTGCCAGCAGCGTAATTGGGCAGCTCACTGGGGCCAACGTCCTGACTTTC
TRBJ1-2,few,TRBV11-2,-,CALKGRDGYTF,TGTGCCCTCAAGGGGAGAGATGGCTACACCTTC
TRBJ1-1,-,TRBV27,-,CASRPRQNTEAFF,TGTGCCAGCAGGCCTCGGCAGAACACTGAAGCTTTCTTT
TRBJ1-5,-,TRBV12-3/TRBV12-4,-,CASSLGSTYQPQHF,TGTGCCAGCAGTTTGGGGTCTACCTATCAGCCCCAGCATTTT
TRBJ2-1,-,TRBV5-1,TRBD1,CASSFRDSRQETQFF,TGCGCCAGCAGCTTCAGGGACAGCCGACAAGAGACCCAGTTCTTC
TRBJ1-2,-,TRBV2,-,CASKPGDCGYTF,TGTGCCAGCAAGCCAGGGGACTGTGGCTACACCTTC
TRBJ2-1,-,TRBV6-5,-,CASSYGAGFLYNEQFF,TGTGCCAGCAGTTACGGTGCGGGGTTCTTATACAATGAGCAGTTCTTC
TRBJ1-2,-,TRBV9,TRBD1,CAGSVDRNTF,TGTGCCGGCAGCGTGGACAGGAACACCTTC
TRBJ1-3,few,TRBV12-3/TRBV12-4,-,CASSSSTGTTGNTIYF,TGTGCCAGCAGTTCCTCCACCGGGACAACTGGAAACACCATATATTTT
TRBJ1-2,-,TRBV7-8,-,CASSRRGVINYGYTF,TGTGCCAGCAGCCGGAGGGGAGTTATTAACTATGGCTACACCTTC
TRBJ2-3,-,TRBV5-1,TRBD1,CASSLVGQGAFSDTQYF,TGCGCCAGCAGCTTGGTGGGGCAGGGGGCGTTCAGTGATACGCAGTATTTT
TRBJ1-1,-,TRBV29-1,-,CSGNREYQAEAFF,TGCAGCGGCAACAGGGAATATCAAGCTGAAGCTTTCTTT
TRBJ1-4,-,TRBV6-6,-,CASSYEGGKMEKLFF,TGTGCCAGCAGTTACGAAGGAGGGAAGATGGAAAAACTGTTTTTT
TRBJ2-1,few,TRBV6-5,-,CASSPFRGNEQFF,TGTGCCAGCAGTCCCTTTCGAGGTAATGAGCAGTTCTTC
TRBJ2-5,-,TRBV28,-,CASSLSAAYQETQYF,TGTGCCAGCAGTTTATCTGCAGCGTACCAAGAGACCCAGTACTTC
TRBJ2-3,-,TRBV20-1,TRBD2,CSARVSGVTDTQYF,TGCAGTGCTAGGGTCAGCGGGGTAACAGATACGCAGTATTTT
TRBJ1-1,-,TRBV4-1,-,CASSQVKGAVAFF,TGCGCCAGCAGCCAAGTAAAAGGGGCGGTGGCTTTCTTT
TRBJ1-2,-,TRBV5-1,-,CASSDGRMENYGYTF,TGCGCCAGCAGCGACGGACGGATGGAAAACTATGGCTACACCTTC
TRBJ1-6,few,TRBV6-5,-,CASSLTTETNSPLHF,TGTGCCAGCAGTCTAACGACAGAGACTAATTCACCCCTCCACTTT